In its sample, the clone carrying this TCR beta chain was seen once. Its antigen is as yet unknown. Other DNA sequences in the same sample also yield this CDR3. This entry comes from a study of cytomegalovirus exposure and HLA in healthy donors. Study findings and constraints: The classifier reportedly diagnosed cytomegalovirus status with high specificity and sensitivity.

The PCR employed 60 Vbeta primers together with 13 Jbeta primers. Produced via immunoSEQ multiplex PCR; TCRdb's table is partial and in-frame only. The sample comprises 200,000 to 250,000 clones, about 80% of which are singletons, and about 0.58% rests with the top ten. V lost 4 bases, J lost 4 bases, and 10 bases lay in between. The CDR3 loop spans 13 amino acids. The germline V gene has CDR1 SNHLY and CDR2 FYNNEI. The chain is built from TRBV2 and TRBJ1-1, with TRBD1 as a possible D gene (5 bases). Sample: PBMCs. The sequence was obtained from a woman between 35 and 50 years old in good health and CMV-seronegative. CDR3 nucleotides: TGTGCCAGCAGTGGGCAGGGATCCACTGAAGCTTTCTTT. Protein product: CASSGQGSTEAFF.